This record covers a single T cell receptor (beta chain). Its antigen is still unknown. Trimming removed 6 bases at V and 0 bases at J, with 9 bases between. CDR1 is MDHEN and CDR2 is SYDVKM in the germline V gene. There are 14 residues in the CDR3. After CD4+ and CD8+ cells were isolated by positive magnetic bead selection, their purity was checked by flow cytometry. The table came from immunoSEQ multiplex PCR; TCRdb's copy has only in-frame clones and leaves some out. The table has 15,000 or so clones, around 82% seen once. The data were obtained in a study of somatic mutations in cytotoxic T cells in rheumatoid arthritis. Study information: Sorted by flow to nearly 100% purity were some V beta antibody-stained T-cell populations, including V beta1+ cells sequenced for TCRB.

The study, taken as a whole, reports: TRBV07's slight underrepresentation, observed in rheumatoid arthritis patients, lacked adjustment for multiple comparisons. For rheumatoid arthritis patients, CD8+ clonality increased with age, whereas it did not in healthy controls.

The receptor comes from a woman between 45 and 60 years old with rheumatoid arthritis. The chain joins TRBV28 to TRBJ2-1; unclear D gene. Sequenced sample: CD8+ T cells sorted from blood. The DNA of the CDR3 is TGTGCCAGCAGCCCCCTGAGCTCCTACAATGAGCAGTTCTTC. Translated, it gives CASSPLSSYNEQFF.